The 23 T cell receptor beta chains below come from one sample, sequenced in a study of blood T cell repertoires in COVID-19. Libraries were prepared by immunoSEQ multiplex PCR; TCRdb keeps only in-frame clonotypes and omits some of them. This table has around 78,000 clones, around 86% appearing once. Sequenced input: peripheral blood. Receptors originate from a man aged 65 to 79 with active or convalescent COVID-19.

The chain couples TRBV7-9 to TRBJ1-5, with D possibly TRBD1 on 5 matching bases. The V end was cut by 5 bases, the J end by 4 bases, with 9 bases between. Looked up from germline, CDR1 is SEHNR and CDR2 is FQNEAQ (reference sequence). The CDR3 length is 13 residues. CDR3 protein: CASSDSRNQPQHF. In DNA, the CDR3 is TGTGCCAGCAGCGACAGTCGTAATCAGCCCCAGCATTTT.

The chain links TRBV6-6 to TRBJ1-5; 8 bases fit TRBD1. The CDR3 runs to 16 residues. V was pared by 2 bases and J by 5 bases, with 8 bases of the junction left unmatched. Germline V gene lookup returns CDR1 MNHNY and CDR2 SVGAGI (reference sequence). CDR3: CASSYPAGQGDQPQHF. CDR3 in DNA: TGTGCCAGCAGTTACCCTGCCGGACAGGGTGATCAGCCCCAGCATTTT.

V gene TRBV4-2 combines with J gene TRBJ2-1, with no clear D. Trimming pared 5 bases from V and 4 bases from J, leaving 12 bases between. Germline V CDR1 and CDR2: LGHNA, YNFKEQ. The CDR3 is 14 residues long. CDR3 coding DNA: TGTGCCAGCAGCTCACAGACCCTATACAATGAGCAGTTCTTC. Translating gives CASSSQTLYNEQFF.

The chain's CDR3 is CASSYPMDQPQHF. The CDR3 DNA is TGTGCCAGCAGTTACCCTATGGATCAGCCCCAGCATTTT. The chain joins TRBV28 to TRBJ1-5; D is undetermined. The CDR3 length is 13 residues. The V end lost 4 bases, the J end lost 5 bases, and 9 bases lay between the germline ends. The germline V gene encodes CDR1 MDHEN and CDR2 SYDVKM.

The rearrangement joins TRBV10-3 to TRBJ2-7, with TRBD1 matching over 7 bases. CDR1 is ENHRY and CDR2 is SYGVKD in the germline V gene. J gave up 2 bases and V 4 bases, and 5 bases lay outside the gene matches. The CDR3 sequence is 14 residues long. In DNA, the CDR3 is TGTGCCATCAGTGGGACAGGCGAGGCCTACGAGCAGTACTTC. Amino acid sequence: CAISGTGEAYEQYF.

This chain links TRBV7-2 with TRBJ1-5, with D possibly matching TRBD1 (5 bases). This CDR3 spans 15 amino acids. Looked up from germline, CDR1 is SGHTA and CDR2 is FQGNSA. The ends were cut back, 1 base at V and 5 bases at J, with 12 bases in the middle. CDR3 in DNA: TGTGCCAGCAGCTTAGTTTGGGGGGGGGATCAGCCCCAGCATTTT. Protein sequence: CASSLVWGGDQPQHF.

The CDR3 region has the DNA TGTGCCAGCAGTGGACAGGGGATAGGATATGGCTACACCTTC. As protein: CASSGQGIGYGYTF. The chain carries TRBV2 and TRBJ1-2; 8 nucleotides align to TRBD1. With 4 bases clipped from V and 5 bases from J, the junction kept 6 bases outside the gene matches. The germline V gene encodes CDR1 SNHLY and CDR2 FYNNEI. This CDR3 has 14 amino acids.

In this sample, this clone turned up once. This chain links TRBV27 with TRBJ1-2, with D maybe TRBD1 (5 bases). Trimming stripped 3 bases from V and 4 bases from J, with 12 bases between. CDR3 length: 14 amino acids. In germline, CDR1 is MNHEY, CDR2 SMNVEV (reference sequence). The CDR3 sequence is CASSLSGFGYGYTF. CDR3 coding DNA: TGTGCCAGCAGTTTGTCAGGGTTTGGCTATGGCTACACCTTC.

The chain joins TRBV3-1 (or the pseudogene TRBV3-2) to TRBJ2-6, with a possible D match to TRBD2 (6 bases). The CDR3 runs to 16 residues. Trimming took 5 bases from V and 0 from J, leaving 11 bases between them. The germline V gene encodes CDR1 LGHDT and CDR2 YNNKEL (reference sequence). The CDR3 coding sequence is TGTGCCAGCAGCTACCTGCGGGGCTCTGGGGCCAACGTCCTGACTTTC. Encoded protein: CASSYLRGSGANVLTF.

The chain recombines TRBV7-2 with TRBJ2-5; D is possibly TRBD2 (5 bases). Looked up from germline, CDR1 is SGHTA and CDR2 is FQGNSA. V was shortened by 2 bases and J by 4 bases, with 17 bases between the two germline ends. This CDR3 is built from 16 residues. The CDR3 reads CASSLQRTGGRETQYF. The CDR3 DNA follows: TGTGCCAGCAGCTTACAGCGGACTGGAGGTAGAGAGACCCAGTACTTC.

This chain uses TRBV4-2 with TRBJ2-7, with 9 bases lining up with TRBD1. After removal of 0 bases from V and 3 bases from J, the junction contained 9 bases not matched to a gene. This CDR3 is 17 amino acids long. The germline V gene encodes CDR1 LGHNA and CDR2 YNFKEQ. CDR3 DNA sequence: TGTGCCAGCAGCCAAGATCTTAGGAGGGGACAGGGCTACGAGCAGTACTTC. This translates into CASSQDLRRGQGYEQYF.

This chain connects TRBV5-1 to TRBJ2-7; 7 bases agree with TRBD1. This CDR3 is 15 amino acids long. The V gene end was trimmed by 2 bases and the J gene end by 3 bases; junction bases not matched to a gene: 8. Germline CDR1 and CDR2: SGHRS and YFSETQ. The CDR3 region has the DNA TGCGCCAGCAGCTTATTAGAGGGACAGAGCTACGAGCAGTACTTC. Residues: CASSLLEGQSYEQYF.

V usage is TRBV6-5 and J usage is TRBJ2-2; 10 nucleotides agree with TRBD1. Germline CDR1 MNHEY, CDR2 SVGAGI. V gave up 3 bases and J gave up 6 bases; unmatched junction bases: 7. The CDR3 runs to 16 residues. For the CDR3, the DNA is TGTGCCAGCAGTTATAGATTCGGACAGGGGGCCGGGGAGCTGTTTTTT. Translated: CASSYRFGQGAGELFF.

The chain combines TRBV18 with TRBJ1-2; 10 bases align to TRBD1. The CDR3 contains 14 residues. Per the germline V gene, CDR1 is KGHSH and CDR2 is LQKENI. The V and J ends lost 3 bases and 4 bases, in that order; junction bases with no gene match: 2. The CDR3 coding sequence is TGTGCCAGCTCACCGACAGGGGGCTCCTATGGCTACACCTTC. Protein: CASSPTGGSYGYTF.

This chain links TRBV29-1 with TRBJ1-1; 8 bases map to TRBD1. CDR1 is SQVTM and CDR2 is ANQGSEA in the germline V gene. V trimming: 8 bases; J trimming: 11 bases; junction bases outside the gene matches: 10. The CDR3 extends over 11 amino acids. The DNA of the CDR3 is TGCAGCTTAACCACAGGGGGACTGGCTTTCTTT. As protein: CSLTTGGLAFF.

This clone occurred a few times. The chain combines TRBV5-5 with TRBJ1-5; 7 nucleotides agree with TRBD1. Germline V gene lookup returns CDR1 SGHKS and CDR2 YYEKEE (reference sequence). The CDR3 is made up of 15 amino acids. The ends lost 4 bases at V and 3 bases at J; junction bases unmatched: 7. CDR3: CASSRGGSHNQPQHF. The CDR3 DNA sequence: TGTGCCAGCAGCCGAGGGGGCAGCCACAATCAGCCCCAGCATTTT.

This chain joins TRBV5-1 and TRBJ2-2; 14 bases align to TRBD2. Germline loops: CDR1 SGHRS, CDR2 YFSETQ. After removal of 5 bases from V and 5 bases from J, the junction contained 8 bases not matched to a gene. The CDR3 consists of 17 residues. CDR3 in amino acids: CASSRGLAGEDTGELFF. The DNA for the CDR3 is TGCGCCAGCAGTCGGGGACTAGCGGGAGAAGATACCGGGGAGCTGTTTTTT.

This clone was detected once. V gene TRBV6-2 or TRBV6-3 combines with J gene TRBJ1-2; TRBD1 is a possible D gene (5 bases). Trimming left V 5 bases short and J 7 bases short, with 23 bases between. CDR3 length: 16 residues. Germline loops: CDR1 MNHEY, CDR2 SVGEGT. DNA of the CDR3: TGTGCCAGCAGTGCCCTGTATGGCAGGGAATGGTTTGGCTACACCTTC. This translates into CASSALYGREWFGYTF.

This chain uses TRBV30 with TRBJ1-1; TRBD1 might be the D (6 bases). This CDR3 comprises 13 residues. V shed 8 bases and J shed 4 bases, with 17 bases lying between them. The germline V gene encodes CDR1 GTSNPN and CDR2 SVGIG (reference sequence). CDR3 DNA sequence: TGTGCCGGTCGGGACAATGTAGGCACTGAAGCTTTCTTT. Protein sequence: CAGRDNVGTEAFF.

The rearrangement uses TRBV5-5 and TRBJ1-6; D unresolved. V was trimmed by 0 bases and J by 0 bases, leaving 7 bases between them. This CDR3 has 16 amino acids. The V gene's germline CDR1 is SGHKS and CDR2 YYEKEE (reference sequence). The CDR3 is CASSLEWSSYNSPLHF. The DNA of the CDR3 is TGTGCCAGCAGCTTGGAATGGAGCTCCTATAATTCACCCCTCCACTTT.

This chain links TRBV6-6 with TRBJ2-1; TRBD2 matches 7 bases. J gave up 4 bases and V 2 bases, and 5 bases lay outside the gene matches. Germline CDR1 and CDR2: MNHNY and SVGAGI (reference sequence). CDR3 length: 15 residues. CDR3 protein: CASSYAASGYNEQFF. As DNA, the CDR3 is TGTGCCAGCAGTTACGCGGCTAGCGGATACAATGAGCAGTTCTTC.

The rearrangement uses TRBV14 and TRBJ2-1; D not certain. The CDR3 is 11 amino acids. Trimming pared 5 bases from V and 7 bases from J, leaving 6 bases between. Germline CDR1 SGHDN, CDR2 FVKESK. In DNA, the CDR3 is TGTGCCAGCAGCGAGATTAATGAGCAGTTCTTC. It specifies CASSEINEQFF.

This clone has just one count. This chain joins TRBV4-3 and TRBJ1-2, with a weak D call TRBD1 (5 bases). CDR3 length equals 14 residues. The V gene's germline CDR1 is LGHNA and CDR2 YSLEER. Trimming pared 1 base from V and 5 bases from J, leaving 11 bases between. The CDR3 DNA reads TGCGCCAGCAGCCAAGTCGGGGGGGAATATGGCTACACCTTC. Its protein product is CASSQVGGEYGYTF.